This TCR beta chain was sequenced during a study of T-cell reconstitution after alpha-beta-depleted transplantation in children. The V gene's germline CDR1 is SQVTM and CDR2 ANQGSEA. The CDR3 runs to 18 residues. The V gene end was trimmed by 7 bases and the J gene end by 0 bases; junction bases not matched to a gene: 14. The sample holds a few counts of this clonotype. Its antigen is not known. Overall study findings and caveats: Surviving thymic progenitors and recipient T cells were the source of high TCRbeta diversity at day 60 in some patients. Fresh T-cell production supplied most of the T-cell counts and diversity seen one year after transplant.

TCRbeta library construction was performed incorporating unique molecular identifiers. TCRdb recomputed calls from the PCR reads with MiXCR, one row per CDR3 protein. The sample carries 300,000 to 400,000 distinct CDR3 sequences, 15% to 20% recorded once. The V and J genes are TRBV29-1 and TRBJ2-7; 14 bases align to TRBD2. This sample comprised PBMCs, mostly from graft donor cells, obtained 360 days after TCRalphabeta/CD19-depleted stem cell transplant. This TCR came from a male patient aged 2-15 years who had a stem cell transplant for acute lymphoblastic leukemia, so the T cells may come from the graft donor. CDR3 in DNA: TGCAGCGCCGATCCGGGACTAGCGGGAGTGGGGTTCTCCTACGAGCAGTACTTC. Its translation is CSADPGLAGVGFSYEQYF.